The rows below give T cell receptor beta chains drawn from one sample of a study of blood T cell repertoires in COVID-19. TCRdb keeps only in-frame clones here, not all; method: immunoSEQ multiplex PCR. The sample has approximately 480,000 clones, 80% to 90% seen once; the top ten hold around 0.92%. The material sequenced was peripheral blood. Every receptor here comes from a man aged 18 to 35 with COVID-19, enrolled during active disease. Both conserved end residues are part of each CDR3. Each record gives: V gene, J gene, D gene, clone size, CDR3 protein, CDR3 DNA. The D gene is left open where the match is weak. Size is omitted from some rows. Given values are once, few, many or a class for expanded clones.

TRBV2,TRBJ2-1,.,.,CASSQDNYNEQFF,TGTGCCAGCAGCCAGGACAACTACAATGAGCAGTTCTTC
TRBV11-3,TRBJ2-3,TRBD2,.,CASSTSWTGTSGLTDTQYF,TGTGCCAGCAGCACCTCCTGGACGGGGACTAGCGGCCTCACAGATACGCAGTATTTT
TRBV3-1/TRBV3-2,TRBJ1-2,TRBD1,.,CASSLQAGGNYGYTF,TGTGCCAGCAGCCTTCAAGCAGGGGGTAACTATGGCTACACCTTC
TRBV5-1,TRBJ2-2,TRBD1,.,CASSLGPGQGDTGELFF,TGCGCCAGCAGCTTGGGACCGGGACAGGGGGACACCGGGGAGCTGTTTTTT
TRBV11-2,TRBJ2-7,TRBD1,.,CASSLSFGTGGGEQYF,TGTGCCAGCAGCTTAAGTTTTGGGACAGGGGGGGGCGAGCAGTACTTC
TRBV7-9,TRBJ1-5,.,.,CASSPFVDQPQHF,TGTGCCAGCAGTCCCTTTGTTGATCAGCCCCAGCATTTT
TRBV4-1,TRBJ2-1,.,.,CASSGLIGEQFF,TGCGCCAGCAGCGGACTAATCGGTGAGCAGTTCTTC
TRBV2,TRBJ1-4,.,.,CASALDSANEKLFF,TGTGCCAGCGCCCTGGACAGCGCTAATGAAAAACTGTTTTTT
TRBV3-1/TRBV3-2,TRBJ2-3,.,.,CASSQNYLRGQYF,TGTGCCAGCAGCCAGAACTACCTCCGGGGGCAGTATTTT
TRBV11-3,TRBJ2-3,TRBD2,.,CASSPASGSSTDTQYF,TGTGCCAGCAGCCCGGCTAGCGGGAGTAGTACAGATACGCAGTATTTT
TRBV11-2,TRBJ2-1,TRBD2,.,CASSLSAGGPSYNEQFF,TGTGCCAGCAGCTTATCAGCGGGAGGGCCCTCCTACAATGAGCAGTTCTTC
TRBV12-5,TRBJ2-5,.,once,CASAYHQETQYF,TGTGCTAGTGCCTATCACCAAGAGACCCAGTACTTC
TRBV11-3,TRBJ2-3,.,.,CASSLDHTGSDTQYF,TGTGCCAGCAGCTTAGATCATACAGGATCAGATACGCAGTATTTT
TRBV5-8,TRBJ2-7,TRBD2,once,CASSFGTTSYEQYF,TGTGCCAGCAGCTTTGGGACTACCTCCTACGAGCAGTACTTC
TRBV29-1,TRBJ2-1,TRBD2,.,CSVVRGGRADYEQFF,TGCAGCGTTGTTAGGGGCGGGAGGGCCGACTATGAGCAGTTCTTC
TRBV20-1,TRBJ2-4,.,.,CSASYFAGAKTNIQYF,TGCAGTGCTAGTTACTTCGCAGGGGCCAAGACAAACATTCAGTACTTC
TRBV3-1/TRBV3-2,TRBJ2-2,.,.,CASSQFIGSETGELFF,TGTGCCAGCAGCCAATTCATCGGGAGCGAGACCGGGGAGCTGTTTTTT
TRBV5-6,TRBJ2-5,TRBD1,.,CASSLTGGIETQYF,TGTGCCAGCAGCTTGACAGGGGGGATTGAGACCCAGTACTTC
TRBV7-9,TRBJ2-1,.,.,CASSLAEEQFF,TGTGCCAGCAGCTTAGCGGAGGAGCAGTTCTTC
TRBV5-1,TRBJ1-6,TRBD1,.,CASSLTLDRDSNSPLHF,TGCGCCAGCAGCTTGACCCTGGACAGGGATTCTAATTCACCCCTCCACTTT
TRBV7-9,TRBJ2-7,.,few,CASSLDPQIYEQYF,TGTGCCAGCAGCTTAGATCCCCAGATCTACGAGCAGTACTTC
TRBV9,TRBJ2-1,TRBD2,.,CASSVARTSGYNEQFF,TGTGCCAGCAGCGTAGCGCGGACTAGCGGGTACAATGAGCAGTTCTTC
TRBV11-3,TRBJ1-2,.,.,CASSFGDGDYTF,TGTGCCAGCAGCTTCGGAGACGGGGACTACACCTTC
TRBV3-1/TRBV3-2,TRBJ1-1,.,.,CASSQETARPEAFF,TGTGCCAGCAGCCAAGAAACGGCGCGGCCTGAAGCTTTCTTT
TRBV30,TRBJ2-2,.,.,CAWAKRTGELFF,TGTGCCTGGGCTAAGAGAACCGGGGAGCTGTTTTTT
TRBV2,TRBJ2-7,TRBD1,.,CASSLSPGQFTHEQYF,TGTGCCAGCAGCCTCAGCCCGGGACAGTTTACCCACGAGCAGTACTTC
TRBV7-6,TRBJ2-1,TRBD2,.,CASSSETSGVYNEQFF,TGTGCCAGCAGCTCGGAGACTAGCGGGGTCTACAATGAGCAGTTCTTC
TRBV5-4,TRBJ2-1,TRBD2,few,CASSILLADEQFF,TGTGCCAGCAGCATCCTACTAGCGGATGAGCAGTTCTTC
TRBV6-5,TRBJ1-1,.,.,CASSPTAGTEAFF,TGTGCCAGCAGCCCCACGGCGGGGACTGAAGCTTTCTTT
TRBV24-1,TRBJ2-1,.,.,CATSDVATVEQFF,TGTGCCACCAGTGATGTAGCGACGGTTGAGCAGTTCTTC
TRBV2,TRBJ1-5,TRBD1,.,CASRDRTGGNQPQHF,TGTGCCAGCAGGGACCGGACAGGGGGGAATCAGCCCCAGCATTTT
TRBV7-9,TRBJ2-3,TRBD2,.,CASSLETSGRQDTQYF,TGTGCCAGCAGCTTAGAGACTAGCGGGAGACAAGATACGCAGTATTTT
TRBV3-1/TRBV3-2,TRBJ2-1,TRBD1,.,CASSPGTANYNEQFF,TGTGCCAGCAGTCCCGGGACAGCAAACTACAATGAGCAGTTCTTC
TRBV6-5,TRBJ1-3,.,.,CASEEGGSGNTIYF,TGTGCCAGCGAGGAGGGAGGATCTGGAAACACCATATATTTT
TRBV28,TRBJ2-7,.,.,CASSLQANTYEQYF,TGTGCCAGCAGTTTACAGGCCAACACCTACGAGCAGTACTTC
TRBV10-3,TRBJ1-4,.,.,CAISDPEVGYGNEKLFF,TGTGCCATCAGTGACCCCGAGGTGGGTTACGGGAATGAAAAACTGTTTTTT
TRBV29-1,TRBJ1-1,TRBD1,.,CSVVVQGADTEAFF,TGCAGCGTCGTGGTACAGGGGGCGGACACTGAAGCTTTCTTT
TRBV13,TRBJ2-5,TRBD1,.,CASSHAGTGGIGTQYF,TGTGCCAGCAGCCACGCCGGGACAGGGGGTATTGGGACCCAGTACTTC
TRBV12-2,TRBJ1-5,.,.,CASRLETGNQPQHF,TGTGCAAGTCGCTTAGAGACAGGGAATCAGCCCCAGCATTTT
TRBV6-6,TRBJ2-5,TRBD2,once,CASRSRTSGLQETQYF,TGTGCCAGCAGGTCTAGGACTAGCGGCCTCCAAGAGACCCAGTACTTC
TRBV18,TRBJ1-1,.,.,CASSPGRGDTEAFF,TGTGCCAGCTCACCAGGACGGGGGGACACTGAAGCTTTCTTT
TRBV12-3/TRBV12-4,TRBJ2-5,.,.,CASSPDYRETQYF,TGTGCCAGCAGCCCGGACTACCGAGAGACCCAGTACTTC
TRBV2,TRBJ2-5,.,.,CASSETGTQYF,TGTGCCAGCAGTGAAACGGGGACCCAGTACTTC